This T cell receptor (beta chain) was found in a study of blood T cell repertoires in COVID-19. Across the whole study: Donors in the United States, Italy and Spain gave samples during acute or convalescent COVID-19. PBMCs, B-cell-depleted T cells, or T cells provided the cDNA or gDNA that made up the material.

How the authors handled the data: Researchers report that nucleated cell counts were estimated from reference gene primer amplification. The method was immunoSEQ multiplex PCR; TCRdb's version includes in-frame clones alone and lacks a portion of them. V and J calls and clone size are copied from that table; D and trimming were computed from the DNA. In the table there are tens of thousands of clones, 87% of which are singletons. CDR1 and CDR2 (germline): SGHTA, FQGNSA. J was trimmed by 6 bases and V by 0 bases; bases with no gene match: 8. The CDR3 totals 15 residues. The V gene is TRBV7-2, the J gene TRBJ2-7; 7 bases align to TRBD2. The TCR comes from a woman between 50 and 59 years old with active or convalescent COVID-19. The sequencing input was peripheral blood. CDR3 coding DNA: TGTGCCAGCAGCTTAGCTCGGACTAGGACCCGCGAGCAGTACTTC. It is translated as CASSLARTRTREQYF.